The present TCR beta chain was sequenced within a study of blood T cell repertoires in COVID-19. Study as a whole: Whether acute or convalescent, the COVID-19 samples came from the United States, Italy and Spain.

Here immunoSEQ multiplex PCR was the method, and the copy in TCRdb shows in-frame clones only, minus some. The sample has about 190,000 clones, around 79% seen once. V was pared by 5 bases and J by 0 bases, with 11 bases between. The CDR3 is 14 amino acids. Germline CDR1 is MNHEY and CDR2 is SVGAGI. The sequence was obtained from a woman in her 50s with acute or convalescent COVID-19. Sequencing was performed on peripheral blood. The chain uses TRBV6-5 and TRBJ2-7; a possible D gene is TRBD1 (6 bases). Here the CDR3 DNA reads TGTGCCAGCAGTCGGGCAGGGGCCTCCTACGAGCAGTACTTC. The encoded protein is CASSRAGASYEQYF.